These 24 T cell receptor beta chains originate from one sample sequenced in a study of identifying expanded T cells in peripheral blood (dated by TCRdb to the late 2010s). The receptor library was made with the immunoSEQ multiplex PCR assay. Here the immuneACCESS table is served through TCRdb, limited to in-frame sequences with V and J called. Missing clones are a known gap in these copies; in checked studies unresolved V genes cover under half, and the rest lacks a known reason. This sample comprises around 90,000 clones, approximately 88% of them detected only once. 4% of the sample is held by the ten biggest clonotypes. Material for sequencing was blood. The receptors stem from a person aged 18 to 75 in good health.

The chain links TRBV28 to TRBJ2-7; 7 nucleotides align to TRBD1. The CDR3 runs to 13 residues. Looked up from germline, CDR1 is MDHEN and CDR2 is SYDVKM. With 7 bases clipped from V and 5 bases from J, the junction kept 8 bases outside the gene matches. This CDR3 reads CASIPGQRDEQYF. The DNA for the CDR3 is TGTGCCAGCATTCCGGGACAGAGGGACGAGCAGTACTTC. Combining the CDR3 with reference TRBV28 and TRBJ2-7 gives the whole variable domain DVKVTQSSRYLVKRTGEKVFLECVQDMDHENMFWYRQDPGLGLRLIYFSYDVKMKEKGDIPEGYSVSREKKERFSLILESASTNQTSMYLCASIPGQRDEQYFGPGTRLTVT.

The V gene is TRBV5-1, the J gene TRBJ2-3; D may be TRBD1 or TRBD2 (5 bases each). This CDR3 contains 14 residues. The ends were cut back, 3 bases at V and 2 bases at J, with 10 bases in the middle. In germline, CDR1 is SGHRS, CDR2 YFSETQ. The CDR3: CASSWGTATDTQYF. The CDR3 DNA is TGCGCCAGCAGCTGGGGGACGGCCACAGATACGCAGTATTTT.

This clone was counted a few times. The V and J genes are TRBV4-3 and TRBJ2-7; 7 positions agree with TRBD1. CDR3 length: 15 amino acids. V was pared by 1 base and J by 0 bases, with 3 bases of the junction left unmatched. Germline CDR1 and CDR2: LGHNA and YSLEER. The DNA for the CDR3 is TGCGCCAGCAGCCAAGCCCGGGACAGCTCCTACGAGCAGTACTTC. It yields the protein CASSQARDSSYEQYF.

The V and J genes are TRBV5-1 and TRBJ2-2, with D perhaps matching TRBD1 (6 bases). V was trimmed by 4 bases and J by 2 bases, leaving 15 bases between them. Germline loops: CDR1 SGHRS, CDR2 YFSETQ. The CDR3 loop spans 16 amino acids. The CDR3 region has the DNA TGCGCCAGCAGCCTGGACGGCAGGGGCAACACCGGGGAGCTGTTTTTT. As protein: CASSLDGRGNTGELFF.

The J gene is TRBJ2-5, the V gene TRBV19; D assignment may be TRBD1 or TRBD2 (5 bases each). CDR1 is LNHDA, CDR2 SQIVND, per germline (reference sequence). The CDR3 contains 16 residues. The V gene lost 3 bases and the J gene lost 4 bases, with 18 bases spanning the gap. The DNA of the CDR3 is TGTGCCAGTAGTATCGCCCCATGGGGCGGGCGAGAGACCCAGTACTTC. It specifies CASSIAPWGGRETQYF.

The chain recombines TRBV19 with TRBJ1-1; D is unresolved. Trimming left V 1 base short and J 4 bases short, with 13 bases between. The V gene's germline CDR1 is LNHDA and CDR2 SQIVND (reference sequence). This CDR3 contains 15 residues. Here the CDR3 reads CASSIAVAEPTEAFF. The CDR3 DNA sequence: TGTGCCAGTAGTATAGCGGTGGCCGAACCCACTGAAGCTTTCTTT.

This chain links TRBV4-2 with TRBJ2-7; the D gene is possibly TRBD2 (6 bases). This CDR3 has 16 residues. In germline, CDR1 is LGHNA, CDR2 YNFKEQ. V was pared by 1 base and J by 0 bases, with 13 bases between. CDR3 sequence reads: CASSQVDAGSSYEQYF. In DNA form, the CDR3 reads TGTGCCAGCAGCCAAGTTGACGCGGGATCCTCCTACGAGCAGTACTTC.

The CDR3 DNA reads TGTGCCAGCAGCTTGGCTGGGGGGAACTATGGCTACACCTTC. It codes for CASSLAGGNYGYTF. The chain joins TRBV5-8 to TRBJ1-2; tentatively, D is TRBD1 (5 bases). The V gene's germline CDR1 is SGHTS and CDR2 YDEGEE. V was trimmed by 0 bases and J by 2 bases, leaving 8 bases between them. The CDR3 is 14 residues long.

The rearrangement joins TRBV5-1 to TRBJ2-5; possible D gene TRBD2, 5 bases. V lost 1 base and J 2 bases, leaving 12 bases between the germline ends. The CDR3 has 15 amino acids. The germline CDR1 and CDR2 sequences are SGHRS and YFSETQ. Written as DNA, the CDR3 is TGCGCCAGCAGCTTGAACGGGGTAAGGCAAGAGACCCAGTACTTC. Protein product: CASSLNGVRQETQYF.

The rearrangement links TRBV11-2 to TRBJ2-7; possible D gene TRBD1, 5 bases. Trimming shortened V by 1 base and J by 4 bases, and 17 bases separated the two germline ends. From germline, CDR1 is SGHAT and CDR2 FQNNGV. CDR3 length: 16 residues. The CDR3 region has the DNA TGTGCCAGCAGCTTAGTCAGGGCCTCACTCTATTACGAGCAGTACTTC. Translated, it gives CASSLVRASLYYEQYF.

The chain recombines TRBV5-1 with TRBJ2-2; 8 bases are shared with TRBD1. CDR3 length equals 16 residues. Germline V lookup: CDR1 SGHRS, CDR2 YFSETQ. The trim removed 0 bases at V and 2 bases at J, leaving 3 bases unmatched. CDR3 loop: CASSLGTGKNTGELFF. CDR3 coding DNA: TGCGCCAGCAGCTTGGGGACAGGGAAAAACACCGGGGAGCTGTTTTTT.

V gene TRBV10-3 combines with J gene TRBJ2-1, with TRBD2 as a possible D gene (7 bases). The CDR3 totals 15 residues. Germline CDR1 ENHRY, CDR2 SYGVKD. Trimming took off 6 bases at V and 4 bases at J, with 16 bases between the two ends. The DNA of the CDR3 is TGTGCCATCAGGGGATGGGGGGGCAATTACAATGAGCAGTTCTTC. Protein: CAIRGWGGNYNEQFF.

The chain is built from TRBV27 and TRBJ2-6; no clear D gene. The CDR3 has 14 residues. Trimming stripped 5 bases from V and 0 bases from J, with 5 bases between. The germline gives CDR1 MNHEY, CDR2 SMNVEV (reference sequence). The CDR3 is CASSPGSGANVLTF. CDR3 nucleotide sequence: TGTGCCAGCAGTCCGGGCTCTGGGGCCAACGTCCTGACTTTC.

This chain links TRBV19 with TRBJ2-7; a weak D match, TRBD1 (6 bases). Trimming removed 0 bases at V and 4 bases at J, with 13 bases between. In germline, CDR1 is LNHDA, CDR2 SQIVND (reference sequence). The length of the CDR3 is 15 residues. The CDR3 is CASSIDATGPYEQYF. CDR3 DNA sequence: TGTGCCAGTAGTATAGACGCGACAGGCCCTTACGAGCAGTACTTC. Full variable domain (rest looked up from reference TRBV19 and TRBJ2-7): DGGITQSPKYLFRKEGQNVTLSCEQNLNHDAMYWYRQDPGQGLRLIYYSQIVNDFQKGDIAEGYSVSREKKESFPLTVTSAQKNPTAFYLCASSIDATGPYEQYFGPGTRLTVT.

This clone appeared once. The J gene is TRBJ2-2, the V gene TRBV5-1; no firm D call. The CDR3 runs to 14 residues. Germline V gene sequence: CDR1 SGHRS, CDR2 YFSETQ. Trimming pared 2 bases from V and 3 bases from J, leaving 8 bases between. Here the CDR3 reads CASSFPTYTGELFF. CDR3 nucleotides: TGCGCCAGCAGCTTCCCTACTTACACCGGGGAGCTGTTTTTT.

This chain uses TRBV4-2 with TRBJ1-5; D not certain. The germline gives CDR1 LGHNA, CDR2 YNFKEQ. The V gene lost 0 bases and the J gene lost 9 bases, with 9 bases spanning the gap. The CDR3 extends over 13 amino acids. The CDR3: CASSQDDGGPQHF. In nucleotides, the CDR3 is TGTGCCAGCAGCCAAGATGACGGTGGGCCCCAGCATTTT.

The V gene is TRBV9, the J gene TRBJ1-3; tentative D call: TRBD1 (6 bases). Trimming removed 4 bases at V and 0 bases at J, with 11 bases between. Germline CDR1 and CDR2: SGDLS and YYNGEE. The CDR3 has 15 residues. In nucleotides, the CDR3 is TGTGCCAGCAGCCTGACAGGAAGCTCTGGAAACACCATATATTTT. Translation: CASSLTGSSGNTIYF.

This clone showed up just once. The chain couples TRBV30 to TRBJ1-1; TRBD1 aligns across 7 bases. CDR1 is GTSNPN, CDR2 SVGIG, per germline (reference sequence). There are 14 residues in the CDR3. The V segment lost 5 bases and the J segment 0 bases; nucleotides outside the gene matches: 6. The chain's CDR3 is CAWQGVGLNTEAFF. DNA of the CDR3: TGTGCCTGGCAGGGGGTTGGGTTGAACACTGAAGCTTTCTTT.

The chain joins TRBV21-1 to TRBJ2-5; the D call TRBD2 from the table was never checked on the DNA. TRBV21-1 is noted as a pseudogene. The CDR3 extends over 17 amino acids. The DNA of the CDR3 is TGTGCCAGCAGCCCAGGGCCCAGCCATAGGGGGGGAGAGACCCAGTACTTC. Translating gives CASSPGPSHRGGETQYF.

V gene TRBV5-1 combines with J gene TRBJ1-1; 9 bases fit TRBD1. There are 15 residues in the CDR3. CDR1 SGHRS and CDR2 YFSETQ come from the germline V gene. J gave up 4 bases and V 1 base, and 5 bases lay outside the gene matches. CDR3 sequence (DNA): TGCGCCAGCAGCTTGACAGGGGGCTTCGGCACTGAAGCTTTCTTT. Amino acids: CASSLTGGFGTEAFF.

The V call is TRBV28, the J call TRBJ2-7, with 13 bases matching TRBD2. The ends lost 2 bases at V and 4 bases at J; junction bases unmatched: 5. Germline CDR1 MDHEN, CDR2 SYDVKM. This CDR3 comprises 16 residues. CDR3 sequence: CASSLAGTSGIYEQYF. The CDR3 region has the DNA TGTGCCAGCAGTTTAGCCGGGACTAGCGGGATTTACGAGCAGTACTTC.

The chain has TRBV27 and TRBJ2-7; TRBD2 matches 8 bases. The V gene's germline CDR1 is MNHEY and CDR2 SMNVEV (reference sequence). This CDR3 comprises 15 residues. Unmatched junction bases numbered 4, after V lost 0 bases and J lost 3 bases. The CDR3 region is CASSLSTGTSYEQYF. CDR3 nucleotide sequence: TGTGCCAGCAGTTTATCCACCGGGACTAGCTACGAGCAGTACTTC.

The chain has TRBV2 and TRBJ2-7; D is perhaps TRBD1 (6 bases). The V and J ends lost 6 bases and 3 bases respectively, with 12 bases between them. Germline CDR1 reads SNHLY; CDR2 reads FYNNEI. The CDR3 loop spans 13 amino acids. As DNA, the CDR3 is TGTGCCAGCAGCAGGGGAGAAGTCTACGAGCAGTACTTC. Residues: CASSRGEVYEQYF. The variable domain in full, with the rest retrieved from reference TRBV2 and TRBJ2-7, is EPEVTQTPSHQVTQMGQEVILRCVPISNHLYFYWYRQILGQKVEFLVSFYNNEISEKSEIFDDQFSVERPDGSNFTLKIRSTKLEDSAMYFCASSRGEVYEQYFGPGTRLTVT.

V and J are TRBV10-3 and TRBJ2-1, with D tentatively TRBD2 (7 bases). The germline V gene has CDR1 ENHRY and CDR2 SYGVKD. The CDR3 runs to 16 residues. With 9 bases removed from V and 5 bases from J, the gap between germline ends came to 23 bases. CDR3 in amino acids: CAIGKTRGLANNEQFF. Here the CDR3 DNA reads TGTGCCATTGGAAAAACGCGGGGGCTAGCCAACAATGAGCAGTTCTTC.